The TCR beta chain under discussion was sequenced for a study of T-cell reconstitution after alpha-beta-depleted transplantation in children. Points from the study as a whole: Several patients had high TCRbeta diversity at day 60; it came from surviving recipient T cells and thymic progenitors. Alpha-beta T cells present about two months after transplant were reported to originate from several hundred expanded graft clones.

This clonotype was counted ten times or more. Its antigen remains unidentified. The CDR3 is made up of 13 amino acids. V was cut by 6 bases and J by 4 bases, with 12 bases left in between. Germline-derived CDR1 and CDR2 are MDHEN and SYDVKM. TCRbeta library preparation incorporated unique molecular identifiers. One entry per CDR3 protein results from TCRdb running MiXCR on the PCR reads. The sample comprises around 440,000 distinct CDR3 sequences, over 9.5% of which are singletons, and around 2% rests with the top ten. This chain links TRBV28 with TRBJ1-2, with unresolved D. Sequenced material: PBMCs, taken before TCRalphabeta/CD19-depleted stem cell transplant. The sequence was obtained from a child between 2 and 9 years old with inherited bone marrow failure, due to receive a stem cell transplant. CDR3 protein: CASSSGEAYGYTF. For the CDR3, the DNA is TGTGCCAGCAGCTCTGGGGAAGCCTATGGCTACACCTTC.